This TCR beta chain appears in the sequencing data of a study of CD8+CD57+ T cells in acquired aplastic anemia. An expansion of CD8+CD57+ cells by flow cytometry had been shown in patients chosen for sequencing. TCR beta VDJ and CDR3 profiles were obtained from a genomic DNA template. TCRdb fed the reads into MiXCR, producing one record per CDR3 protein. The sample holds approximately 150,000 distinct CDR3 sequences, roughly 48% seen once. Comments on this clonotype: The junction shows a germline mismatch at one end, possibly a read error.

The CDR3 covers 16 residues. The germline gives CDR1 LNHNV, CDR2 YYDKDF (reference sequence). The sample taken for sequencing was sorted CD4+, CD8+, or CD8+CD57+ T cells (not recorded which) from PBMCs. This TCR derives from a human donor with aplastic anemia. The gene calls are TRBV15 and TRBJ2-1; TRBD2 matches at 15 bases. Written as DNA, the CDR3 is TGTACCACCAGCAGCAGGACTAGCGGGGGGGGCAATGAGCAGTTCTTC. Its translation: CTTSSRTSGGGNEQFF.